This TCR beta chain was obtained from a study of blood T cell repertoires in COVID-19. Background on the study: Samples of COVID-19 (acute and convalescent) were obtained from the United States, Italy and Spain. The cDNA or gDNA used as material had been derived from T cells, B-cell-depleted T cells, or PBMCs.

CDR3 length: 15 residues. V dropped 7 bases and J dropped 0 bases, with 17 bases sitting between them. Source study methods: Amplifying reference gene primers gave estimates of nucleated cell counts. Measured with immunoSEQ multiplex PCR; TCRdb has only the in-frame clones, and not every one. V, J and clone size are taken as reported in that table, and D and trimming were inferred from the DNA itself. The sample shows fewer than 300,000 clones, around 90% of them seen only once. V is TRBV5-7 and J is TRBJ2-7; a weak D match, TRBD2 (7 bases). TRBV5-7 is identified as an open reading frame with a role that is uncertain. What was sequenced was peripheral blood. The receptor was derived from a person aged 18-29 years with COVID-19, enrolled during active disease. CDR3 coding DNA: TGTGCCAGCGAAATGGGGGGGGCGTTCTCCTACGAGCAGTACTTC. Encoded protein: CASEMGGAFSYEQYF.